This TCR beta chain was captured by sequencing in a study of blood T cell repertoires in COVID-19. V was cut by 5 bases and J by 4 bases, with 17 bases left in between. Germline CDR1 and CDR2: SQVTM and ANQGSEA. The CDR3 is 14 residues long. This clone was seen just once. Profiling relied on immunoSEQ multiplex PCR, and the TCRdb table lists in-frame clones only, not all of them. Of around 480,000 clones in the sample, 87% were seen once. This sequence joins TRBV29-1 and TRBJ1-2; TRBD1 is a possible D gene (5 bases). This clonotype originated in a woman aged 18-29 years who had recovered from COVID-19. Sequencing was done on a sample of PBMCs or T cells enriched from blood (not recorded which). The CDR3, as DNA: TGCAGCGTTTGGGGACTCCGTGGGTTCTATGGCTACACCTTC. It encodes CSVWGLRGFYGYTF.